Given below is one T cell receptor (beta chain) in context. It lacks a known antigen. The input lacks base qualities; no much larger clone sits a single base away. Receptors were amplified or captured by the immunoSEQ multiplex PCR assay. As for how the authors treated the data: To diagnose cytomegalovirus status from the catalog of TCR beta chain sequences, a statistical classification framework was built. TCRdb re-hosts the immuneACCESS table, in-frame sequences only. Its copies lack some clones; in the studies checked, an unresolved V gene accounts for under half of them, and the cause for the rest is not known. V, J and clone size are taken as reported in that table, and D and trimming were inferred from the DNA itself. This sample has 150,000 to 200,000 clones in its table, and 80% to 85% of those were observed once. Roughly 10% of the sample belongs to the ten largest clones. Separate from the approximately 670-subject first cohort, the validation cohort of roughly 120 subjects was the group to which the donors belonged.

Taken from the germline V gene (reference sequence), the CDR1 and CDR2 loops are MNHEY and SMNVEV. Taken from cysteine to phenylalanine, the CDR3 has 12 residues. Left in the record is the CDR3 DNA by itself, 36 bases read in frame from the first base. The germline ends are 6 bases apart after V is trimmed by 5 bases and J by 5 bases. The source of the sample is a study of cytomegalovirus exposure and HLA in healthy donors listed by TCRdb under 2017. In terms of the full investigation: According to a later analysis, one platform produced both the 100 to 150 validation repertoires and the 670 or so repertoires of the first cohort. The study was designed to test whether signatures of past pathogen exposure could be identified by cataloging public T cell receptors. A separate validation cohort of over 95 different subjects was used in addition to the approximately 640-subject first cohort. To predict cytomegalovirus infection status, the study combined high-throughput TCR immunosequencing, statistical association of individual TCRs with disease status, and machine learning.

Points the paper makes about the study in general: The classifier was reported to diagnose cytomegalovirus status with high specificity and sensitivity in both the original cohort and the validation cohort. A later analysis found that TCRs clustered in the first cohort also tended to co-occur in the 120 validation repertoires, with 90% to 95% of cluster scores above 0. Most TCR sequences were observed very rarely across donors, whereas some public TCRs were present in many individuals. In the study, around 160 TCR beta chains were listed as associated with cytomegalovirus. Three of the identified cytomegalovirus-associated TCR beta chains were confirmed in vitro to be specific for cytomegalovirus antigens. All 120 repertoires were used to score co-occurrence in the validation cohort in a later analysis, because that analysis had no HLA typing for the cohort. The authors suggested that the approach could potentially be generalized to other disease states and immunological phenotypes.

The chain joins TRBV27 to TRBJ2-2; a tentative D call is TRBD1 (5 bases match). The clonotype comes from a man aged 25 to 40 in good health and CMV-seropositive. The sequencing sample was made of PBMCs. The CDR3 in this case is CASSQGTGELFF. The DNA is TGTGCCAGCAGTCAGGGAACCGGGGAGCTGTTTTTT.